The clone carrying this T cell receptor (beta chain) was seen repeatedly, ten times or more. Its specificity is unknown. These data are taken from a study of T-cell memory formation after mild COVID-19. Study in general: Largely donor-specific TCR clusters were found.

Overall study findings and caveats: Clones shrinking from day 15 to 85 showed even CD4/CD8 mixes; later expanders tilted CD4+. Those CD4+ clones that contracted were mainly in CM and EM (CD8+ ones in EMRA). Pre-infection memory carried some responding clones, suggesting that cross-reactive memory joined.

Each CDR3 protein is one row after TCRdb ran MiXCR on the 5' RACE reads. The sample records 180,000 or so distinct CDR3 sequences, 16% being singletons. The source material was PBMCs or a T cell subset sorted from them (not recorded which). This TCR was sampled from an adult woman who had mild COVID-19 (a few samples of this study predate the infection). Cell type and time point are not known.

DNA of the CDR3: TGTGCCAGCAGGACCGGGGCCCGAGAGACCCAGTACTTC. It encodes CASRTGARETQYF. The chain has TRBV6-6 and TRBJ2-5, with D perhaps matching TRBD1 or TRBD2 (5 bases each). CDR1 and CDR2 from the germline V gene are MNHNY and SVGAGI (reference sequence). Trimming left V 6 bases short and J 4 bases short, with 12 bases between. CDR3 length: 13 residues.